These T cell receptor beta chains were read from a single sample in a study of blood T cell repertoires in COVID-19. Profiled with immunoSEQ multiplex PCR; TCRdb holds only in-frame clones, not every one. The sample yields about 27,000 clones, roughly 90% seen once. The sequenced sample consisted of peripheral blood. These receptors all stem from a human donor with active COVID-19. The donor label of this sample is uncertain. Both conserved end residues are part of each CDR3. A D gene is named only where the DNA matches it firmly.

CDR3nt: TGTGCCAGCAGCTTAGGCGGGGGCCAAATTTACGAGCAGTACTTC; CDR3aa: CASSLGGGQIYEQYF; d_gene: NA; v_gene: TRBV11-2; j_gene: TRBJ2-7
CDR3nt: TGTGCCAGCAGTTTGCGGGGGGGCCAAGCCGGGGAGCTGTTTTTT; CDR3aa: CASSLRGGQAGELFF; d_gene: TRBD2; v_gene: TRBV27; j_gene: TRBJ2-2
CDR3nt: TGTGCCAGCAGCATCAGACAGGGGGATTACTCTGGGGCCAACGTCCTGACTTTC; CDR3aa: CASSIRQGDYSGANVLTF; d_gene: TRBD1; v_gene: TRBV5-6; j_gene: TRBJ2-6
CDR3nt: TGTGCCAGCAGTCTAGGGGGACTAGCGGGACCCAATGAGCAGTTCTTC; CDR3aa: CASSLGGLAGPNEQFF; d_gene: TRBD2; v_gene: TRBV28; j_gene: TRBJ2-1
CDR3nt: TGTGCCAGCAGTATAAATTTAGCGGCACTCTACAATGAGCAGTTCTTC; CDR3aa: CASSINLAALYNEQFF; d_gene: NA; v_gene: TRBV27; j_gene: TRBJ2-1
CDR3nt: TGTGCCAGTAGTGCTACAGGGGGTCGAGATCGCTACACCTTC; CDR3aa: CASSATGGRDRYTF; d_gene: TRBD1; v_gene: TRBV19; j_gene: TRBJ1-2
CDR3nt: TGTGCCAGCAGCCGGGACTCCTACGAGCAGTACTTC; CDR3aa: CASSRDSYEQYF; d_gene: NA; v_gene: TRBV5-4; j_gene: TRBJ2-7
CDR3nt: TGTGCCAGCAGCTTCGGCGGGGAAATCTACGAGCAGTACTTC; CDR3aa: CASSFGGEIYEQYF; d_gene: NA; v_gene: TRBV7-3; j_gene: TRBJ2-7
CDR3nt: TGTGCCAGTAGTGACCCTCGACAGGGGGCGAACTATGGCTACACCTTC; CDR3aa: CASSDPRQGANYGYTF; d_gene: TRBD1; v_gene: TRBV19; j_gene: TRBJ1-2
CDR3nt: TGTGCCAGCAGCGTAAGTCCGGGCAGGGCGGAGACCCAGTACTTC; CDR3aa: CASSVSPGRAETQYF; d_gene: NA; v_gene: TRBV9; j_gene: TRBJ2-5
CDR3nt: TGTGCCAGCAGCCTCGGACTAGCGGGGATCACAGATACGCAGTATTTT; CDR3aa: CASSLGLAGITDTQYF; d_gene: TRBD2; v_gene: TRBV6-2/TRBV6-3; j_gene: TRBJ2-3
CDR3nt: TGTGCCAGCAGCAATACCGGGACAGAACTAACCTCCCGCTCCTACGAGCAGTACTTC; CDR3aa: CASSNTGTELTSRSYEQYF; d_gene: TRBD1; v_gene: TRBV13; j_gene: TRBJ2-7
CDR3nt: TGTGCCAGCAGTTATACTAGGGTTGCTAGCACAGATACGCAGTATTTT; CDR3aa: CASSYTRVASTDTQYF; d_gene: NA; v_gene: TRBV27; j_gene: TRBJ2-3